Here is one T cell receptor (beta chain) with its context. As yet, its antigen is unknown. 5'RACE, which relied on constant-segment primers, yielded TCR alpha and TCR beta cDNA libraries carrying sample barcodes and UMIs. TCRdb re-analysed the 5' RACE reads in MiXCR, keeping a single row per CDR3 protein. The sample lists just over 60,000 distinct CDR3 sequences; about 9.4% were seen once. This sample is part of a study of T-cell memory formation after mild COVID-19. Study as a whole: Across donors, TCR clusters were largely donor specific. Study-wide results and limits: Proof of SARS-CoV-2 specificity was absent for the second-wave clones that crested on day 37. Within pre-infection memory, some responding clones were found, suggesting cross-reactive memory joined.

V lost 6 bases to trimming and J lost 4 bases, with 10 bases between them. The CDR3 spans 13 residues. Germline V lookup: CDR1 SGHDN, CDR2 FVKESK. Sequenced: PBMCs or a T cell subset sorted from them (not recorded which). The TCR comes from a man aged 18-30 years who had mild COVID-19 (a few samples of this study predate the infection). Cell type and time point are not known. The rearrangement uses TRBV14 and TRBJ1-5; D uncertain. In DNA form, the CDR3 reads TGTGCCAGCAGTCGTCAGGAAAATCAGCCCCAGCATTTT. This gives the protein CASSRQENQPQHF.